A single TCR beta chain is shown here with its context. What this receptor recognizes is not known. The record has no base qualities; no much larger clone is one base away. The sample comes from a study of blood T cell repertoires in COVID-19 (dated by TCRdb to the early 2020s). As for the study more broadly: Samples from collaborators originated in the United States, Italy and Spain and spanned both the acute and convalescent phases of COVID-19. The prospective study material was composed of cDNA or gDNA derived from T cells, B-cell-depleted T cells, or PBMCs. Subjects who had been exposed to COVID-19, were actively infected with it, or had recovered from it provided the deeply sampled blood TCRbeta repertoires that made up the dataset. The repertoires were released in a freely available public database intended as a resource for research on the immune response to SARS-CoV-2. Samples were obtained from the ongoing ImmuneRACE study (first 160 participants) and from 1,254 subjects provided by 6 global collaborators. A de-identified subject ID, COVID-19 status, age in years and sex were almost always included in the sample metadata. Where available, HLA class I and class II types were obtained from metadata supplied by the sample provider rather than from assay-based typing.

Trimming takes 5 bases from V and 1 base from J, and the germline ends sit 11 bases apart. CDR1 and CDR2 (MRHNA, SNTAGT) derive from the germline V gene. The cysteine opens and the phenylalanine closes a CDR3 of 14 amino acids. Only the CDR3 part of the read is kept: 42 bases, read in frame from the first base. Participants in the prospective study were aged 18 to 89 years, lived in over 20 United States geographic areas, and enrolled through a virtual design. Cohort assignment in the prospective study relied on participant-reported clinical history from a screening survey and a study questionnaire. Recovered participants in ImmuneRACE Cohort 3 were defined as having two consecutive negative NP/OP PCR tests, clearance from a healthcare professional, or resolution of symptoms. Each participant in the prospective study had whole blood, serum and a nasopharyngeal or oropharyngeal swab collected by mobile phlebotomists. Over a 2-month period, participants in the prospective study had the option of providing additional blood draws and questionnaires. Before DNA extraction, blood samples from the prospective study were shipped at room temperature or frozen.

TCRbeta CDR3 regions were amplified from genomic DNA by means of the immunoSEQ Assay, a bias-controlled multiplex PCR. For the original study's pipeline: The number of nucleated cells in each sample was estimated by amplification of reference gene primers within the assay. To quantify the absolute abundance of each unique TCRbeta CDR3 rearrangement, sequence reads were collapsed and filtered. For each sample, productive Simpson clonality was calculated as the square root of Simpson's diversity index across productive rearrangements. Sourced from immuneACCESS, this table was stored by TCRdb with only in-frame sequences that have V and J called. A share of the clones is absent; for the studies checked, an unresolved V gene accounts for under half, and the remainder has no known explanation. V and J calls and clone size are given by that table; D and trimming were obtained from the DNA. Here the sample has some 500,000 clones; 88% occur a single time. The ten largest clones capture less than 2% of the sample.

Results and caveats for the whole study, not just this receptor: How much clinical and demographic metadata was included differed by source and by participant, and the metadata was provided uncurated.

Sequenced input: PBMCs or T cells enriched from blood (not recorded which). Recombination linked TRBV6-4 to TRBJ1-1; the D segment cannot be called with confidence. The receptor comes from a woman aged 40 to 50 who had recovered from COVID-19. The bases are TGTGCCAGCAGTCCGAACCCGGGGAACACTGAAGCTTTCTTT. The encoded protein is CASSPNPGNTEAFF.